This T cell receptor (beta chain) was obtained from a study of blood T cell repertoires in COVID-19. Study summary: Samples came from the United States, Italy and Spain, spanning acute and convalescent COVID-19. Nucleic acid was either cDNA or gDNA, and it came from T cells, B-cell-depleted T cells, or PBMCs.

Study processing details: Estimation of nucleated cell counts was performed using reference gene primer amplification. TCRdb's copy holds only in-frame clones and misses some; the assay was immunoSEQ multiplex PCR. The D gene and trimming were derived from the DNA, and the V and J assignments and clone size from that table. Altogether 140,000 or so clones are present, 85% to 90% being singletons, with the ten largest covering around 8.3%. V was trimmed by 3 bases and J by 11 bases, leaving 16 bases between them. The CDR3 consists of 13 residues. Germline-derived CDR1 and CDR2 are KGHSH and LQKENI. The sequenced material came from peripheral blood. This sequence joins TRBV18 and TRBJ1-1, with D perhaps TRBD1 (5 bases). The receptor was isolated from a woman aged 50 to 60 with active or convalescent COVID-19. In DNA, the CDR3 is TGTGCCAGCTCACCGGGACTCCCGCCTAGGGCTTTCTTT. Protein: CASSPGLPPRAFF. The whole variable domain, remainder taken from reference TRBV18 and TRBJ1-1, is NAGVMQNPRHLVRRRGQEARLRCSPMKGHSHVYWYRQLPEEGLKFMVYLQKENIIDESGMPKERFSAEFPKEGPSILRIQQVVRGDSAAYFCASSPGLPPRAFFGQGTRLTVV.